This is a list of T cell receptor beta chains from one sample in a study of radiotherapy plus CTLA-4 blockade in lung cancer. Produced via immunoSEQ multiplex PCR; TCRdb's table is partial and in-frame only. The top ten clones hold approximately 7% of a sample with about 120,000 clones, 75% to 90% of them seen once. Specimen: peripheral blood, collected from a patient treated with radiotherapy plus ipilimumab. These receptors originate from a human donor with non-small cell lung cancer that progressed on radiotherapy plus ipilimumab. Each CDR3 is given with its conserved first and last residue. A D gene is named only where the DNA matches it firmly. Only some rows state a clone size, as once, few, many or a class for expanded clones.

DNA: TGTGCCAGCCTAGAGGGGGGGGAGACCCAGTACTTC
CDR3: CASLEGGETQYF
size: -
D: -
J: TRBJ2-5
V: TRBV7-6

DNA: TGTGCCAGCAGTCGACTCCTGAGCACAGATACGCAGTATTTT
CDR3: CASSRLLSTDTQYF
size: -
D: -
J: TRBJ2-3
V: TRBV2

DNA: TGTGCCAGCAGCCCCCCGGGACTAGCGGATACGCAGTATTTT
CDR3: CASSPPGLADTQYF
size: once
D: TRBD2
J: TRBJ2-3
V: TRBV7-8

DNA: TGTGCCAGCAGCCAAGTGAGGGCTAGCGGAGTCGCCACCGGGGAGCTGTTTTTT
CDR3: CASSQVRASGVATGELFF
size: -
D: TRBD2
J: TRBJ2-2
V: TRBV4-2

DNA: TGCGCCAGCAGCTTGGCCGTCGGGGAAGGAAACACCATATATTTT
CDR3: CASSLAVGEGNTIYF
size: -
D: -
J: TRBJ1-3
V: TRBV5-1

DNA: TGCGCCAGCAGCCCCCGGGTTAGCGGGACCTTCTCCTACGAGCAGTACTTC
CDR3: CASSPRVSGTFSYEQYF
size: -
D: TRBD2
J: TRBJ2-7
V: TRBV5-1

DNA: TGTGCCAGCAGGGGGGCAGGAGGGTTGAACACTGAAGCTTTCTTT
CDR3: CASRGAGGLNTEAFF
size: -
D: -
J: TRBJ1-1
V: TRBV6-5

DNA: TGCGCCAGCAGCCAAGTGGCTGGGGGGACGGGGGAAAAACTGTTTTTT
CDR3: CASSQVAGGTGEKLFF
size: -
D: -
J: TRBJ1-4
V: TRBV4-1

DNA: TGTGCCAGCACCGCGAACCTCCTATCCTACGAGCAGTACTTC
CDR3: CASTANLLSYEQYF
size: -
D: -
J: TRBJ2-7
V: TRBV6-5

DNA: TGTGCCAGCCAGGGAGCGGGACGCTACGAGCAGTACTTC
CDR3: CASQGAGRYEQYF
size: -
D: TRBD2
J: TRBJ2-7
V: TRBV28

DNA: TGTGCCAGCAGTTTCCGGCAGAATCAGCCCCAGCATTTT
CDR3: CASSFRQNQPQHF
size: -
D: -
J: TRBJ1-5
V: TRBV27

DNA: TGTGCCAGCAGGTTGACTAGCGGGAGGTACGAGCAGTACTTC
CDR3: CASRLTSGRYEQYF
size: -
D: TRBD2
J: TRBJ2-7
V: TRBV28

DNA: TGTGCCAGCAGCTTAGAATCTGTTTACACTGAAGCTTTCTTT
CDR3: CASSLESVYTEAFF
size: -
D: -
J: TRBJ1-1
V: TRBV11-2

DNA: TGTGCCAGCAGCCACCGGACAGGGGAAGGCTACACCTTC
CDR3: CASSHRTGEGYTF
size: -
D: TRBD1
J: TRBJ1-2
V: TRBV11-3

DNA: TGCGCCAGCAGCCAAGCGGGAGGGGGGCGCAAGGAGCAGTTCTTC
CDR3: CASSQAGGGRKEQFF
size: -
D: TRBD2
J: TRBJ2-1
V: TRBV4-1

DNA: TGTGCCAGCAGTGAGAGAGGACTTCTACGCCTTCTAACCTACAATGAGCAGTTCTTC
CDR3: CASSERGLLRLLTYNEQFF
size: -
D: -
J: TRBJ2-1
V: TRBV2

DNA: TGCGCCAGCAGCTCAACAACAGGGGTTGGAAACTATGGCTACACCTTC
CDR3: CASSSTTGVGNYGYTF
size: -
D: TRBD1
J: TRBJ1-2
V: TRBV5-1

DNA: TGTGCCAGTAGTATAGAAGGGCGAATAGCTTTCTTT
CDR3: CASSIEGRIAFF
size: -
D: -
J: TRBJ1-1
V: TRBV19

DNA: TGTGCCACCAGCACTCGGGCCACCAATGAGCAGTTCTTC
CDR3: CATSTRATNEQFF
size: -
D: -
J: TRBJ2-1
V: TRBV15

DNA: TGCGCCAGCAGCGAAGAGGGGGAATGGTGGCAGCCCCAGCATTTT
CDR3: CASSEEGEWWQPQHF
size: -
D: -
J: TRBJ1-5
V: TRBV5-1

DNA: TGCGCCAGCAGCTTGGGACTAGCGGGAGCCGGGAATGAGCAGTTCTTC
CDR3: CASSLGLAGAGNEQFF
size: -
D: TRBD2
J: TRBJ2-1
V: TRBV5-1

DNA: TGTGCCAGCAGCCGCAGGGACTCCCGGCTAAGCACAGATACGCAGTATTTT
CDR3: CASSRRDSRLSTDTQYF
size: once
D: -
J: TRBJ2-3
V: TRBV11-3

DNA: TGTGCCAGCAGCGTAGCAGGGGCTGGTGATGAGCAGTTCTTC
CDR3: CASSVAGAGDEQFF
size: -
D: -
J: TRBJ2-1
V: TRBV9

DNA: TGTGCCAGCAGAGTCGGGACCTCTGGAAACACCATATATTTT
CDR3: CASRVGTSGNTIYF
size: -
D: -
J: TRBJ1-3
V: TRBV7-8

DNA: TGTGCCAGCAGCCCCCGGGGACCTAGCACAGATACGCAGTATTTT
CDR3: CASSPRGPSTDTQYF
size: -
D: -
J: TRBJ2-3
V: TRBV9

DNA: TGTGCCAGCAAGGCGGGCGGGGCCAACGTCCTGACTTTC
CDR3: CASKAGGANVLTF
size: -
D: -
J: TRBJ2-6
V: TRBV2

DNA: TGTGCCAGTAGTATAGATCTAGCGGGAACGAGCTCCTACAATGAGCAGTTCTTC
CDR3: CASSIDLAGTSSYNEQFF
size: -
D: TRBD2
J: TRBJ2-1
V: TRBV19

DNA: TGTGCCAGCAGTTTGAGGGGACACAAGAGCACAGATACGCAGTATTTT
CDR3: CASSLRGHKSTDTQYF
size: -
D: -
J: TRBJ2-3
V: TRBV27

DNA: TGTGCTAGCAGTTCAAGGGATTCTGGCAATCAGCCCCAGCATTTT
CDR3: CASSSRDSGNQPQHF
size: -
D: -
J: TRBJ1-5
V: TRBV7-7

DNA: TGTGCCAGCAGTTCGGGACTAGCGGGAGTGGTCACCGGGGAGCTGTTTTTT
CDR3: CASSSGLAGVVTGELFF
size: -
D: TRBD2
J: TRBJ2-2
V: TRBV27

DNA: TGTGCCAGCTCCCTTTCCTTGAACACTGAAGCTTTCTTT
CDR3: CASSLSLNTEAFF
size: few
D: -
J: TRBJ1-1
V: TRBV18

DNA: TGTGCCAGCAGCCTTAGAGGGGACTCCGGGGAGCTGTTTTTT
CDR3: CASSLRGDSGELFF
size: once
D: -
J: TRBJ2-2
V: TRBV7-3

DNA: TGTGCCAGCAGTCGGGCTCAGTACAATGAGCAGTTCTTC
CDR3: CASSRAQYNEQFF
size: -
D: -
J: TRBJ2-1
V: TRBV2

DNA: TGTGCCAGCAGCTTAGATGGGTCCTACGAGCAGTACTTC
CDR3: CASSLDGSYEQYF
size: -
D: -
J: TRBJ2-7
V: TRBV5-6

DNA: TGTGCCAGCAGCTCAAGCGGGGACCATCATACGCAGTATTTT
CDR3: CASSSSGDHHTQYF
size: once
D: TRBD2
J: TRBJ2-3
V: TRBV6-6

DNA: TGTGCCAGCAGGATAGGACAGGGCTCTAATCAGCCCCAGCATTTT
CDR3: CASRIGQGSNQPQHF
size: -
D: TRBD1
J: TRBJ1-5
V: TRBV6-1

DNA: TGTGCCAGCAGCTTCATAGGGACCGGGGCGACCCAGTACTTC
CDR3: CASSFIGTGATQYF
size: -
D: -
J: TRBJ2-5
V: TRBV5-6

DNA: TGTGCCAGTAGTATCCGGCCTACAGGGAAGAGTGGCTACACCTTC
CDR3: CASSIRPTGKSGYTF
size: -
D: -
J: TRBJ1-2
V: TRBV19

DNA: TGTGCCAGCAGCCGACTCGAGAGCTCCTACAATGAGCAGTTCTTC
CDR3: CASSRLESSYNEQFF
size: -
D: -
J: TRBJ2-1
V: TRBV27

DNA: TGTGCCAGCAGCTTAGCTCGACTAGCGGACGTTAGTGAGCAGTATTTT
CDR3: CASSLARLADVSEQYF
size: -
D: TRBD2
J: TRBJ2-3
V: TRBV11-2

DNA: TGTGCCTGTACGAGGGGACAGGAGCCCTACGAGCAGTACTTC
CDR3: CACTRGQEPYEQYF
size: -
D: TRBD1
J: TRBJ2-7
V: TRBV30

DNA: TGCGCCAGCAGCTTGAACACGGCTAACACTGAAGCTTTCTTT
CDR3: CASSLNTANTEAFF
size: -
D: -
J: TRBJ1-1
V: TRBV5-1

DNA: TGCGCCAGCAGCTTGGGACAGGGGGCACAGAGTAATTCACCCCTCCACTTT
CDR3: CASSLGQGAQSNSPLHF
size: -
D: TRBD1
J: TRBJ1-6
V: TRBV5-1

DNA: TGTGCCAGCAGCTTGGGGGACGGGGAGCTGTTTTTT
CDR3: CASSLGDGELFF
size: -
D: -
J: TRBJ2-2
V: TRBV11-3

DNA: TGTGCCAGCAGTGTTCAGGGCGGCCAGCCCCAGCATTTT
CDR3: CASSVQGGQPQHF
size: -
D: -
J: TRBJ1-5
V: TRBV2

DNA: TGTGCCAGCAAGGGTGAGGGGAGCAGAACGCAGTTCTTC
CDR3: CASKGEGSRTQFF
size: -
D: -
J: TRBJ2-1
V: TRBV2

DNA: TGTGCCAGCAGCCCACTAGCGACCAACACAGATACGCAGTATTTT
CDR3: CASSPLATNTDTQYF
size: -
D: TRBD2
J: TRBJ2-3
V: TRBV9

DNA: TGCGCCAGCAGCGCCACAGGAAAACCTAACTATGGCTACACCTTC
CDR3: CASSATGKPNYGYTF
size: -
D: -
J: TRBJ1-2
V: TRBV5-1

DNA: TGTGCCAGCAGACGAGGCCAGGGGAAGATGCAGCCCCAGCATTTT
CDR3: CASRRGQGKMQPQHF
size: -
D: -
J: TRBJ1-5
V: TRBV2

DNA: TGTGCCAGCAGCTGGACAGGGTCCTATGGCTACACCTTC
CDR3: CASSWTGSYGYTF
size: -
D: TRBD1
J: TRBJ1-2
V: TRBV13

DNA: TGTGCCATCAGCGGACTAGCGGGAGCCTACGAGCAGTACTTC
CDR3: CAISGLAGAYEQYF
size: -
D: TRBD2
J: TRBJ2-7
V: TRBV10-3

DNA: TGTGCCAGCTCACCCATCGCTGGGGCCAACGTCCTGACTTTC
CDR3: CASSPIAGANVLTF
size: -
D: -
J: TRBJ2-6
V: TRBV18